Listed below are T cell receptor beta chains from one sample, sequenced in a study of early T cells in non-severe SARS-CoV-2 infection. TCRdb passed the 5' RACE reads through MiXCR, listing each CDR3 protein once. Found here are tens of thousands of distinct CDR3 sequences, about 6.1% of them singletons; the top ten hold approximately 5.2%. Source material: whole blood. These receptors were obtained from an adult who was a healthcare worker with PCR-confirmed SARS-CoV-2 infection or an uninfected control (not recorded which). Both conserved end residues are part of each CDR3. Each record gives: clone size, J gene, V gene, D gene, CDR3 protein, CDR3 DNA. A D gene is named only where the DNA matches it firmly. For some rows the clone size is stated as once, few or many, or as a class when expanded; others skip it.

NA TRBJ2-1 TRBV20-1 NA CSARKEHPYNEQFF TGCAGTGCTAGAAAGGAACACCCCTACAATGAGCAGTTCTTC
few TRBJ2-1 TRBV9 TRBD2 CASTPSGGATSYNEQFF TGTGCCAGCACACCTAGCGGGGGGGCCACGTCCTACAATGAGCAGTTCTTC
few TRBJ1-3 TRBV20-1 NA CSALRSGNTIYF TGCAGTGCCCTTCGTTCTGGAAACACCATATATTTT
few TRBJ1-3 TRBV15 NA CATSRDLGTGNTIYF TGTGCCACCAGCAGAGATCTTGGGACTGGAAACACCATATATTTT
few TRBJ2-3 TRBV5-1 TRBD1 CASSLGQVTDTQYF TGCGCCAGCAGCCTCGGACAGGTCACAGATACGCAGTATTTT
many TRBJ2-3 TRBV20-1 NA CSASWASTGTDTQYF TGCAGTGCTAGTTGGGCATCAACTGGCACAGATACGCAGTATTTT
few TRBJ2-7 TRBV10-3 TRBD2 CATKTLASYEQYF TGTGCCACCAAAACACTAGCGTCCTACGAGCAGTACTTC
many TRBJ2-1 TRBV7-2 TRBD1 CASSMGQGYNEQFF TGTGCCAGCAGCATGGGACAGGGGTACAATGAGCAGTTCTTC
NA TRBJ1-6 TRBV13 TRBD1 CASSTGTGGNSPLHF TGTGCCAGCAGCACGGGGACAGGGGGCAATTCACCCCTCCACTTT
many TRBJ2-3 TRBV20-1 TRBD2 CSARETSGGFGTDTQYF TGCAGTGCTAGAGAAACTAGCGGGGGCTTCGGTACAGATACGCAGTATTTT
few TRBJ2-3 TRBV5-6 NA CASSLVSTDTQYF TGTGCCAGCAGCTTGGTTAGCACAGATACGCAGTATTTT
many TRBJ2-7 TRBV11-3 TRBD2 CASSNGGTSGYEQYF TGTGCCAGCAGCAACGGCGGGACTAGCGGCTACGAGCAGTACTTC
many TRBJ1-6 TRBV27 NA CASSLGPGNSPLHF TGTGCCAGCAGTTTAGGGCCAGGGAATTCACCCCTCCACTTT
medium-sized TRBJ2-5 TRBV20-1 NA CSAQRFQETQYF TGCAGTGCTCAGCGATTCCAAGAGACCCAGTACTTC
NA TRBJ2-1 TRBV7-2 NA CASSLSPSSYNEQFF TGTGCCAGCAGCTTGTCCCCGAGCTCCTACAATGAGCAGTTCTTC
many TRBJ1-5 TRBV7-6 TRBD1 CASSLGTGRQPQHF TGTGCCAGCAGCTTAGGGACAGGGCGGCAGCCCCAGCATTTT
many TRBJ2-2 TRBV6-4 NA CASSPARHANTGELFF TGTGCCAGCAGCCCCGCCCGCCACGCGAACACCGGGGAGCTGTTTTTT
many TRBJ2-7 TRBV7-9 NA CASSLSRGYYEQYF TGTGCCAGCAGCTTATCTCGGGGATACTACGAGCAGTACTTC
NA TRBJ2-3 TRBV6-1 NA CASTDTQYF TGTGCCAGCACGGATACGCAGTATTTT
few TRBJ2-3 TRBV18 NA CASSPLGTSTDTQYF TGTGCCAGCTCACCATTGGGGACTAGCACAGATACGCAGTATTTT
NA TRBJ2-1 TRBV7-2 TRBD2 CASSLSGGAVNEQFF TGTGCCAGCAGCCTTAGCGGGGGGGCAGTCAATGAGCAGTTCTTC
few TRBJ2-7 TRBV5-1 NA CASRAGSSDEQYF TGCGCCAGCAGGGCCGGGTCCTCGGACGAGCAGTACTTC
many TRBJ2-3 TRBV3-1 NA CASSRQPSTDTQYF TGTGCCAGCAGTCGACAACCTAGCACAGATACGCAGTATTTT
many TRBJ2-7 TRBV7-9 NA CASSRGQGRDYEQYF TGTGCCAGCAGTCGTGGTCAGGGGCGGGACTACGAGCAGTACTTC
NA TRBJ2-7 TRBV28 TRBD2 CASSLGLAGAYEQYF TGTGCCAGCAGTTTAGGACTAGCGGGAGCCTACGAGCAGTACTTC
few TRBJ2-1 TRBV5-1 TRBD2 CASSLLAGVLAGNEQFF TGCGCCAGCAGCTTACTAGCGGGAGTCTTGGCGGGGAATGAGCAGTTCTTC
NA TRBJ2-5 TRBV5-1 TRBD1 CASSLALQGASETQYF TGCGCCAGCAGCTTGGCCCTACAGGGGGCAAGTGAGACCCAGTACTTC
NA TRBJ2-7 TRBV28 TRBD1 CASSRGTGGLYEQYF TGTGCCAGCAGCCGCGGGACAGGGGGCCTGTACGAGCAGTACTTC